Each of the 18 T cell receptor beta chains below was sequenced from the same sample in a study of CD8 T cells in ankylosing spondylitis. Via MiXCR, TCRdb re-called the 5' RACE reads, giving one row per CDR3 protein. The sample includes some 250,000 distinct CDR3 sequences, around 9.1% of them seen just once. The sample comprised blood, either unsorted or a sorted T cell fraction (not recorded which). The receptors come from a male donor with ankylosing spondylitis or in good health (not recorded which).

This clonotype was counted at least ten times. This chain uses TRBV7-2 with TRBJ2-2, with D tentatively TRBD1 (6 bases). This CDR3 contains 14 residues. Germline V gives CDR1 SGHTA, CDR2 FQGNSA. Trimming stripped 1 base from V and 7 bases from J, with 10 bases between. The CDR3 loop reads CASSLDRAVGELFF. DNA of the CDR3: TGTGCCAGCAGCTTAGACAGGGCCGTCGGGGAGCTGTTTTTT.

This clonotype was recorded at least ten times. This chain joins TRBV7-2 and TRBJ2-3; D remains ambiguous. The V gene's germline CDR1 is SGHTA and CDR2 FQGNSA. V was cut by 3 bases and J by 5 bases, with 9 bases left in between. The CDR3 is 13 residues long. CDR3 in amino acids: CASSLLRGDTQYF. CDR3 DNA: TGTGCCAGCAGCTTGCTTCGCGGAGATACGCAGTATTTT.

In this sample, this clonotype turned up many times. The chain combines TRBV12-3 or TRBV12-4 with TRBJ2-3; TRBD2 agrees at 11 bases. The CDR3 length is 15 residues. J was trimmed by 4 bases and V by 5 bases; bases with no gene match: 5. CDR3 DNA sequence: TGTGCCAGCAGTCCGACTAGCGGGGCCTCAGATACGCAGTATTTT. Encoded protein: CASSPTSGASDTQYF.

This clonotype was counted at least ten times. The chain has TRBV30 and TRBJ1-2; D gene ambiguous. Trimming took 0 bases from V and 4 from J, leaving 15 bases between them. The CDR3 covers 15 residues. From germline, CDR1 is GTSNPN and CDR2 SVGIG (reference sequence). CDR3 in DNA: TGTGCCTGGAGTGTCGGCACTAGAGGTGGCTATGGCTACACCTTC. It translates to CAWSVGTRGGYGYTF.

This clonotype was detected many times. This chain links TRBV29-1 with TRBJ2-1; TRBD2 matches 11 bases. Germline V gene data show CDR1 as SQVTM and CDR2 as ANQGSEA. V lost 2 bases and J lost 1; bases outside the gene matches: 7. The CDR3 consists of 17 residues. The CDR3 bases are TGCAGCGTTGAAACTAGCGGGAGAGGGATATCCTACAATGAGCAGTTCTTC. It encodes CSVETSGRGISYNEQFF.

The J gene is TRBJ2-1, the V gene TRBV4-2; D may be TRBD2 (6 bases). The germline CDR1 and CDR2 sequences are LGHNA and YNFKEQ. Trimming shortened V by 0 bases and J by 0 bases, and 12 bases separated the two germline ends. CDR3 length equals 17 residues. CDR3 sequence: CASSQDRGGASYNEQFF. In DNA form, the CDR3 reads TGTGCCAGCAGCCAAGATAGAGGCGGGGCCTCCTACAATGAGCAGTTCTTC.

The chain links TRBV3-1 to TRBJ2-2; D might be TRBD2 (7 bases). Trimming took off 3 bases at V and 5 bases at J, with 13 bases between the two ends. The CDR3 covers 15 residues. Germline CDR1 LGHDT, CDR2 YNNKEL (reference sequence). CDR3 nucleotide sequence: TGTGCCAGCAGCCAGGGGGGGGCCTTGACCGGGGAGCTGTTTTTT. This encodes CASSQGGALTGELFF.

The J gene is TRBJ1-5, the V gene TRBV19; 8 positions match TRBD1. J gave up 4 bases and V 7 bases, and 3 bases lay outside the gene matches. The CDR3 has 13 residues. Per germline, CDR1 LNHDA and CDR2 SQIVND (reference sequence). CDR3 in DNA: TGTGCCAGTACGGACAGGGAAAATCAGCCCCAGCATTTT. Its protein product is CASTDRENQPQHF.

This clonotype was seen repeatedly, ten times or more. The chain recombines TRBV20-1 with TRBJ2-3, with 7 bases fitting TRBD2. The CDR3 consists of 13 residues. J was trimmed by 6 bases and V by 5 bases; bases with no gene match: 8. The V gene's germline CDR1 is DFQATT and CDR2 SNEGSKA (reference sequence). CDR3 sequence reads: CSAVMGGMDTQYF. The CDR3 DNA is TGCAGTGCTGTCATGGGGGGGATGGATACGCAGTATTTT.

This clonotype was picked up many times. The chain has TRBV20-1 and TRBJ2-1; 14 bases fit TRBD2. The CDR3 extends over 15 amino acids. Germline V gene lookup returns CDR1 DFQATT and CDR2 SNEGSKA (reference sequence). V shed 3 bases and J 9 bases; nucleotides not matched to a gene: 7. The CDR3 is CSARAGTSGGSEQFF. DNA for the CDR3: TGCAGTGCTAGGGCTGGGACTAGCGGGGGTAGTGAGCAGTTCTTC.

This clonotype was observed many times. This chain links TRBV6-2 or TRBV6-3 with TRBJ2-3; TRBD1 is a possible D gene (7 bases). The CDR3 runs 16 residues. Per germline, CDR1 MNHEY and CDR2 SVGEGT. V was pared by 5 bases and J by 4 bases, with 19 bases between. The CDR3 spells CASSRKRTGGADTQYF. The CDR3 DNA sequence: TGTGCCAGCAGTAGAAAAAGGACAGGAGGGGCAGATACGCAGTATTTT.

This clonotype has ten or more counts. This chain's CDR3 is CASSAGLVQYF. The DNA for the CDR3 is TGCGCCAGCAGCGCAGGGTTGGTGCAGTACTTC. V and J are TRBV4-1 and TRBJ2-7; tentatively, D is TRBD1 (5 bases). The CDR3 covers 11 residues. Germline V lookup: CDR1 MGHRA, CDR2 YSYEKL. Trimming cost V 5 bases and J 9 bases, with 11 bases left between them.

This clonotype was counted many times. The V call is TRBV19, the J call TRBJ1-4; D is perhaps TRBD1 (6 bases). Germline CDR1 and CDR2: LNHDA and SQIVND (reference sequence). The V end was cut by 8 bases, the J end by 8 bases, with 15 bases between. CDR3 length: 13 residues. The CDR3 DNA sequence: TGTGCCAGTGAAACAGGGAACGACGAAAAACTGTTTTTT. Amino acid sequence: CASETGNDEKLFF.

This clonotype is a singleton in its sample. The junction departs from the called germline gene at one end, perhaps through a read error. The CDR3 DNA follows: TGCGCCTGCAGCCAAGATAACAGGGAAGCGGAGACCCAGTACTTC. It specifies CACSQDNREAETQYF. The genes are TRBV4-1 and TRBJ2-5; D may be TRBD1 (6 bases). The CDR3 has 15 amino acids. Germline V gene data show CDR1 as MGHRA and CDR2 as YSYEKL.

In this sample, this clonotype turned up many times. The chain uses TRBV7-6 and TRBJ2-3; D remains ambiguous. The germline V and J ends were trimmed by 1 base and 5 bases, with 7 bases remaining between them. The length of the CDR3 is 13 residues. Germline CDR1 and CDR2: SGHVS and FNYEAQ. For the CDR3, the DNA is TGTGCCAGCAGCTTAGGGTCCGGAGATACGCAGTATTTT. Its translation is CASSLGSGDTQYF.

This clonotype has ten or more counts. The rearrangement uses TRBV11-2 and TRBJ2-3, with 10 bases aligning to TRBD2. The CDR3 length is 18 residues. V gave up 5 bases and J gave up 2 bases; unmatched junction bases: 13. Germline CDR1 reads SGHAT; CDR2 reads FQNNGV. CDR3: CASSKYSSGGPLTDTQYF. CDR3 coding DNA: TGTGCCAGCAGCAAATACTCTAGCGGGGGACCTCTCACAGATACGCAGTATTTT.

The rearrangement links TRBV19 to TRBJ2-7, with TRBD1 as a possible D gene (6 bases). CDR3 length equals 13 residues. Germline CDR1 LNHDA, CDR2 SQIVND (reference sequence). Trimming left V 8 bases short and J 3 bases short, with 14 bases between. The CDR3 DNA reads as TGTGCCAGTTCCTCGGTAGGGGGCTACGAGCAGTACTTC. Translating gives CASSSVGGYEQYF.

CDR3 sequence: CASSPGGEGILSTDTQYF. CDR3 DNA sequence: TGTGCCAGCAGCCCGGGGGGGGAGGGTATTCTTAGCACAGATACGCAGTATTTT. This chain joins TRBV3-1 and TRBJ2-3, with 8 bases fitting TRBD2. The CDR3 extends over 18 amino acids. Unmatched junction bases numbered 12, after V lost 4 bases and J lost 0 bases. In germline, CDR1 is LGHDT, CDR2 YNNKEL (reference sequence).